Presented here are 13 T cell receptor beta chains from one specimen sequenced in a study of T cell changes during pregnancy in multiple sclerosis. The table came from immunoSEQ multiplex PCR; TCRdb's copy has only in-frame clones and leaves some out. The sample lists about 54,000 clones, 75% to 95% occurring once. Specimen: peripheral blood, collected after pregnancy. These receptors all come from a female donor in good health, enrolled as a control in a pregnancy study.

The chain links TRBV6-5 to TRBJ2-7, with 8 bases identical to TRBD2. Germline values: CDR1 MNHEY, CDR2 SVGAGI. The CDR3 spans 15 residues. The J segment lost 4 bases and the V segment lost 2 bases, leaving 7 bases of the junction unmatched. The CDR3 spells CASSYRPGGQYEQYF. Here the CDR3 DNA reads TGTGCCAGCAGTTACAGGCCGGGAGGGCAATACGAGCAGTACTTC.

The chain links TRBV2 to TRBJ1-1; D is ambiguous. CDR3 size: 15 residues. V lost 0 bases and J lost 1, with 9 bases in between. In germline, CDR1 is SNHLY, CDR2 FYNNEI. The CDR3 DNA reads TGTGCCAGCAGTGAAGCCGAGAGCCCGAACACTGAAGCTTTCTTT. This encodes CASSEAESPNTEAFF.

The chain has TRBV14 and TRBJ1-1; D is unresolved. V was cut by 4 bases and J by 0 bases, with 12 bases left in between. The CDR3 spans 15 residues. Germline CDR1 SGHDN, CDR2 FVKESK. The CDR3 sequence: CASSRPMSLNTEAFF. The CDR3, as DNA: TGTGCCAGCAGCCGCCCCATGAGCCTGAACACTGAAGCTTTCTTT.

This clone is a singleton in its sample. The rearrangement joins TRBV6-4 to TRBJ2-2, with 9 bases that match TRBD2. V gave up 2 bases and J gave up 4 bases; unmatched junction bases: 5. Germline CDR1 reads MRHNA; CDR2 reads SNTAGT. The CDR3 is 16 residues long. The CDR3 sequence: CASSDTLAGVTGELFF. CDR3 DNA: TGTGCCAGCAGTGACACCTTAGCGGGGGTCACCGGGGAGCTGTTTTTT.

CDR3 loop: CASSWGLEQYF. The CDR3 DNA sequence: TGTGCCAGCAGTTGGGGACTGGAGCAGTACTTC. V and J are TRBV27 and TRBJ2-7; weak D call: TRBD2 (6 bases). V lost 4 bases to trimming and J lost 7 bases, with 8 bases between them. The CDR3 length is 11 residues. Germline loops: CDR1 MNHEY, CDR2 SMNVEV (reference sequence).

This chain links TRBV19 with TRBJ1-1; maybe TRBD1 (5 bases). The CDR3 has 16 residues. Trimming took off 3 bases at V and 1 base at J, with 15 bases between the two ends. Germline CDR1 reads LNHDA; CDR2 reads SQIVND (reference sequence). CDR3 in DNA: TGTGCCAGTAGTATGTTACAGGTACCGTCGAACACTGAAGCTTTCTTT. Translating it yields CASSMLQVPSNTEAFF.

The rearrangement links TRBV13 to TRBJ2-2; no firm D call. V lost 5 bases to trimming and J lost 3 bases, with 16 bases between them. The CDR3 extends over 16 amino acids. Germline V lookup: CDR1 PRHDT, CDR2 FYEKMQ (reference sequence). CDR3 sequence reads: CASSAEVDRDTGELFF. The CDR3, as DNA: TGTGCCAGCAGCGCAGAAGTGGATCGGGACACCGGGGAGCTGTTTTTT.

CDR3 in amino acids: CASSLVSAGDSYEQYF. CDR3 DNA sequence: TGCGCCAGCAGCTTGGTGTCGGCCGGGGATTCCTACGAGCAGTACTTC. V gene TRBV5-1 combines with J gene TRBJ2-7; a weak D match, TRBD2 (5 bases). Per germline, CDR1 SGHRS and CDR2 YFSETQ. Trimming removed 0 bases at V and 1 base at J, with 14 bases between. The CDR3 runs 16 residues.

This clone was detected once. The rearrangement uses TRBV5-1 and TRBJ1-2, with 7 bases matching TRBD1. The CDR3 extends over 14 amino acids. V lost 0 bases and J lost 7; bases outside the gene matches: 6. Germline V CDR1 and CDR2: SGHRS, YFSETQ. The CDR3 region is CASSLDRGDGGYTF. The CDR3 nucleotides are TGCGCCAGCAGCTTGGACAGGGGCGATGGTGGCTACACCTTC. Full variable domain (remainder filled in from reference TRBV5-1 and TRBJ1-2): KAGVTQTPRYLIKTRGQQVTLSCSPISGHRSVSWYQQTPGQGLQFLFEYFSETQRNKGNFPGRFSGRQFSNSRSEMNVSTLELGDSALYLCASSLDRGDGGYTFGSGTRLTVV.

The chain recombines TRBV25-1 with TRBJ1-6; D gene ambiguous. The CDR3 totals 15 residues. The V gene lost 1 base and the J gene lost 8 bases, with 12 bases spanning the gap. In germline, CDR1 is MGHDK, CDR2 SYGVNS. CDR3 nucleotide sequence: TGTGCCAGCAGTGAATCGCGGGGAAGGGATTCACCCCTCCACTTT. The encoded protein is CASSESRGRDSPLHF.

V is TRBV6-1 and J is TRBJ1-5; D not certain. The CDR3 spans 13 residues. The germline V gene encodes CDR1 MNHNS and CDR2 SASEGT. V was pared by 4 bases and J by 4 bases, with 8 bases between. The CDR3 DNA is TGTGCCAGCAGTGGGCGGGAGAATCAGCCCCAGCATTTT. This encodes CASSGRENQPQHF.

The CDR3 loop is CASSSGLAAVEQYF. CDR3 in DNA: TGTGCCAGCAGTTCGGGACTAGCGGCGGTCGAGCAGTACTTC. This sequence joins TRBV27 and TRBJ2-7; 11 nucleotides line up with TRBD2. This CDR3 region has 14 residues. CDR1 is MNHEY and CDR2 is SMNVEV in the germline V gene (reference sequence). The V gene end was trimmed by 4 bases and the J gene end by 6 bases; junction bases not matched to a gene: 5.

This sequence joins TRBV2 and TRBJ1-5; D ambiguous. Trimming took off 2 bases at V and 2 bases at J, with 7 bases between the two ends. The germline V gene encodes CDR1 SNHLY and CDR2 FYNNEI. The CDR3 length is 14 residues. The CDR3 coding sequence is TGTGCCAGCAGTGAATACGGTGGCAATCAGCCCCAGCATTTT. Its translation: CASSEYGGNQPQHF.